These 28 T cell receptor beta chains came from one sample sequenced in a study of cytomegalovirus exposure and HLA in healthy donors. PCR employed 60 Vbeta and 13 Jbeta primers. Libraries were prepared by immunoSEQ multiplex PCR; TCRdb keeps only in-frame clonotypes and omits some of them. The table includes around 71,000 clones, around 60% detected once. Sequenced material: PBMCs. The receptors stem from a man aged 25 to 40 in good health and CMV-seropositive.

Here the CDR3 reads CAIGIGTAPSHEQYF. CDR3 nucleotides: TGTGCCATCGGAATTGGGACAGCCCCGAGCCACGAGCAGTACTTC. The chain has TRBV28 and TRBJ2-7; TRBD1 matches at 7 bases. V was clipped by 10 bases and J by 5 bases; unmatched bases: 17. Germline V gene sequence: CDR1 MDHEN, CDR2 SYDVKM. The CDR3 is made up of 15 amino acids.

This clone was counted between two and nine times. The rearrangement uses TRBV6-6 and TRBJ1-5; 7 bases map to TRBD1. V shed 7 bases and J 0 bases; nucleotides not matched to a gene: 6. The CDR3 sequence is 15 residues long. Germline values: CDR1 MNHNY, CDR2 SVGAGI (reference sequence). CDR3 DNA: TGTGCCAGCACAGGGACAGTATATAGCAATCAGCCCCAGCATTTT. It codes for CASTGTVYSNQPQHF.

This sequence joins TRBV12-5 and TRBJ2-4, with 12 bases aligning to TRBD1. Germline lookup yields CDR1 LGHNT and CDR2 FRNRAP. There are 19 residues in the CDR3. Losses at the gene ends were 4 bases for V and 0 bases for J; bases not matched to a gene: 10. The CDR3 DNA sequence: TGTGCTAGTGGTTCGGGGACAGGGGGCGCGAGGAGAGCCAAAAACATTCAGTACTTC. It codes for CASGSGTGGARRAKNIQYF.

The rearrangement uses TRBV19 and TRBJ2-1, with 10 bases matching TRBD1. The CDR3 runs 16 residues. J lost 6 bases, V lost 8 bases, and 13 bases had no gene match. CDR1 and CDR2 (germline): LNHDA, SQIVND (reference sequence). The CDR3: CASRRDRGKDRNEQFF. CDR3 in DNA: TGTGCCAGTCGGCGGGACAGGGGTAAGGATCGCAATGAGCAGTTCTTC. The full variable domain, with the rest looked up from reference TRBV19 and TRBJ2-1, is DGGITQSPKYLFRKEGQNVTLSCEQNLNHDAMYWYRQDPGQGLRLIYYSQIVNDFQKGDIAEGYSVSREKKESFPLTVTSAQKNPTAFYLCASRRDRGKDRNEQFFGPGTRLTVL.

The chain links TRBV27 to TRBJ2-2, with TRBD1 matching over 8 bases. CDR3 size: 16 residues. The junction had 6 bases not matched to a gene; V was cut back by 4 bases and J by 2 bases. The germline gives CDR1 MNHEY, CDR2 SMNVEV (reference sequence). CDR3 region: CASSSFGTGNTGELFF. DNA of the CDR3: TGTGCCAGCAGTTCGTTCGGGACAGGTAACACCGGGGAGCTGTTTTTT.

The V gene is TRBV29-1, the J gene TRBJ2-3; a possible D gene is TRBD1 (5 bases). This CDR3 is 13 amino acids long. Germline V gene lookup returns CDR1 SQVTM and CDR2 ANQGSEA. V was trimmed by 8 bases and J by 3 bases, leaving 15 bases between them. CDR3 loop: CSSVPQGTDTQYF. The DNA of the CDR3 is TGCAGCTCCGTACCCCAGGGAACAGATACGCAGTATTTT.

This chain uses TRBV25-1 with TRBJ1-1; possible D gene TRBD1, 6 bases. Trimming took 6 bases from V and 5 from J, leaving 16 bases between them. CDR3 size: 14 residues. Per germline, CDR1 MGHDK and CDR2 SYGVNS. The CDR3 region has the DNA TGTGCCAGCAGACAAACAGGGAGAGAGACTGAAGCTTTCTTT. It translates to CASRQTGRETEAFF.

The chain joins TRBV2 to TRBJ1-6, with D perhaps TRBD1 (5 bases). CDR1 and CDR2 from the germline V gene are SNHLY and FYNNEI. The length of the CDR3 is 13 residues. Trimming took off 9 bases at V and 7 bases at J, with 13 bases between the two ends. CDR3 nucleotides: TGTGCCAGTACGCCGAGACAGAATTCACCCCTCCACTTT. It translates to CASTPRQNSPLHF.

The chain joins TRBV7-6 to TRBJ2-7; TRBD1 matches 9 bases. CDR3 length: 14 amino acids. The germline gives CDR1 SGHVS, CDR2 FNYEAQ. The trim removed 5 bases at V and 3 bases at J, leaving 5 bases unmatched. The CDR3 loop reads CASSTGGPIYEQYF. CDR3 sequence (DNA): TGTGCCAGCAGCACAGGGGGCCCAATCTACGAGCAGTACTTC. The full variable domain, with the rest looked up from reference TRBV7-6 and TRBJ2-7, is GAGVSQSPRYKVTKRGQDVALRCDPISGHVSLYWYRQALGQGPEFLTYFNYEAQQDKSGLPNDRFSAERPEGSISTLTIQRTEQRDSAMYRCASSTGGPIYEQYFGPGTRLTVT.

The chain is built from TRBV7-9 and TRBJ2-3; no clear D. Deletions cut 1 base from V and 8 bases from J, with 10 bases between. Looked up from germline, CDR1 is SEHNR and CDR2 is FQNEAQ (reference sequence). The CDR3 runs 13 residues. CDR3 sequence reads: CASSLDTDATQYF. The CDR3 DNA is TGTGCCAGCAGCTTAGATACAGACGCTACGCAGTATTTT. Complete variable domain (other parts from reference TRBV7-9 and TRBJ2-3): DTGVSQNPRHKITKRGQNVTFRCDPISEHNRLYWYRQTLGQGPEFLTYFQNEAQLEKSRLLSDRFSAERPKGSFSTLEIQRTEQGDSAMYLCASSLDTDATQYFGPGTRLTVL.

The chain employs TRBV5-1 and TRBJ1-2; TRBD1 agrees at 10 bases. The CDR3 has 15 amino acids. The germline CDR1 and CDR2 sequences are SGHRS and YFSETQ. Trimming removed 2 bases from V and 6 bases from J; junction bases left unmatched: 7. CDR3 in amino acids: CASSLADRGGNGYTF. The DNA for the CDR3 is TGCGCCAGCAGCTTAGCGGACAGGGGGGGCAATGGCTACACCTTC.

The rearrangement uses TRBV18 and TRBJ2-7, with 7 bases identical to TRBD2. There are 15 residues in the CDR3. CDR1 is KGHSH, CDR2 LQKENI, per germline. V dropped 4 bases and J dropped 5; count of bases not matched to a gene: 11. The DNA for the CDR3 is TGTGCCAGCTCACAGCAGGGAGGGGCCGTGAACGAGCAGTACTTC. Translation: CASSQQGGAVNEQYF.

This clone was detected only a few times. The CDR3 bases are TGTGCCAGCAGCCAAACTTGGACCCAGTACTTC. Amino acids: CASSQTWTQYF. The chain links TRBV14 to TRBJ2-5; the D is unclear. V lost 2 bases and J 7 bases, leaving 5 bases between the germline ends. This CDR3 comprises 11 residues. CDR1 and CDR2 (germline): SGHDN, FVKESK.

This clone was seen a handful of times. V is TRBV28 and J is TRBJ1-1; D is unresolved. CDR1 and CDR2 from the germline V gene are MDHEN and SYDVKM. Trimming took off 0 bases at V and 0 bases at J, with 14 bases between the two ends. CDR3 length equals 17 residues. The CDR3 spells CASSLWSPRRVNTEAFF. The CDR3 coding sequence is TGTGCCAGCAGTTTATGGTCGCCCCGACGGGTGAACACTGAAGCTTTCTTT.

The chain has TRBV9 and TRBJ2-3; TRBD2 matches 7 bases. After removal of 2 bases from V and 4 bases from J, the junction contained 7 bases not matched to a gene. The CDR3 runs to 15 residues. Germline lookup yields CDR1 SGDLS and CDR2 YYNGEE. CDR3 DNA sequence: TGTGCCAGCAGCGTCGGGGGGAGGGTCGCAGATACGCAGTATTTT. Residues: CASSVGGRVADTQYF.

CDR3: CASSLKYRDDGYTF. CDR3 sequence (DNA): TGTGCCAGCAGCTTAAAGTACAGGGACGATGGCTACACCTTC. The chain employs TRBV11-2 and TRBJ1-2; a possible D gene is TRBD1 (6 bases). The CDR3 runs 14 residues. The germline V and J ends were trimmed by 2 bases and 6 bases, with 13 bases remaining between them. Per the germline V gene, CDR1 is SGHAT and CDR2 is FQNNGV.

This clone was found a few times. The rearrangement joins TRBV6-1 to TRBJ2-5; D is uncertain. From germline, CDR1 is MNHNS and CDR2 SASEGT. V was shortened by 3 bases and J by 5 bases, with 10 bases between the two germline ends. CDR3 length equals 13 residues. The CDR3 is CASSDPRLETQYF. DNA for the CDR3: TGTGCCAGCAGTGATCCTAGGCTGGAGACCCAGTACTTC.

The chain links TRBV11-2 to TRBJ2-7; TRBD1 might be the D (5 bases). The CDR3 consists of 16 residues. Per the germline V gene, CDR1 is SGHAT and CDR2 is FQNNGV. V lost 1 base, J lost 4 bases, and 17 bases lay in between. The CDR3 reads CASSLGQPGPDYEQYF. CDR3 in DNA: TGTGCCAGCAGCTTAGGACAGCCCGGCCCTGATTACGAGCAGTACTTC.

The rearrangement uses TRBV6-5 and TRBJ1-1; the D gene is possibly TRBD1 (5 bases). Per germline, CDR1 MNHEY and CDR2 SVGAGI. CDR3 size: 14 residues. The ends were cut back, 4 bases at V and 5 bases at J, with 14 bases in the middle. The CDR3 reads CASSFGGGGTEAFF. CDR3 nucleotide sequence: TGTGCCAGCAGTTTCGGTGGGGGGGGGACTGAAGCTTTCTTT.

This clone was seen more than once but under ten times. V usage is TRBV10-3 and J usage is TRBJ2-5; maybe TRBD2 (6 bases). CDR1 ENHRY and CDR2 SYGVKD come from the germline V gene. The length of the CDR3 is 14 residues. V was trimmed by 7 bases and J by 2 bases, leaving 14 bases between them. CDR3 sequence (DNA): TGTGCCATCAAGGCCAAGGGGACTCAAGAGACCCAGTACTTC. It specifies CAIKAKGTQETQYF.

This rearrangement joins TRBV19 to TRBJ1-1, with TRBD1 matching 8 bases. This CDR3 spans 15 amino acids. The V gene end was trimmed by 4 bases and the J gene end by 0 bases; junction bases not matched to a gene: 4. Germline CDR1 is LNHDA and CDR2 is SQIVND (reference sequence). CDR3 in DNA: TGTGCCAGTAGTAGGAGACAGGGGATGAACACTGAAGCTTTCTTT. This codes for CASSRRQGMNTEAFF.

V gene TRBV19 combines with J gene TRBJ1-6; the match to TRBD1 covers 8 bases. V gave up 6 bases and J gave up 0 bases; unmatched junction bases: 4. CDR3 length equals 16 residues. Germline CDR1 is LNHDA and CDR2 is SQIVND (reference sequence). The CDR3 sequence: CASRRTGSSYNSPLHF. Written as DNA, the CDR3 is TGTGCCAGTAGACGGACAGGGAGCTCCTATAATTCACCCCTCCACTTT.

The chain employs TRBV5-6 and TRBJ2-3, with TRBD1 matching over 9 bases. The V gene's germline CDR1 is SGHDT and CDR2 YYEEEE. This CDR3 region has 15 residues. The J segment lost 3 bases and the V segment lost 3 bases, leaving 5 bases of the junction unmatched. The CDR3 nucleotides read TGTGCCAGCAGCTGGAACAGGGGGCAAACAGATACGCAGTATTTT. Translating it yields CASSWNRGQTDTQYF.

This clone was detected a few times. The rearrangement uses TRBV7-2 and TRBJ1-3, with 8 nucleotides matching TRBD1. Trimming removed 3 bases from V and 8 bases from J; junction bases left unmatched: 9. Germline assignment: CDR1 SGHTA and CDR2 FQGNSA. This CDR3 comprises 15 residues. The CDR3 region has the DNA TGTGCCAGCAGCTTGGTGGGACAGGTCCCTTACACCATATATTTT. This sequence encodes CASSLVGQVPYTIYF.

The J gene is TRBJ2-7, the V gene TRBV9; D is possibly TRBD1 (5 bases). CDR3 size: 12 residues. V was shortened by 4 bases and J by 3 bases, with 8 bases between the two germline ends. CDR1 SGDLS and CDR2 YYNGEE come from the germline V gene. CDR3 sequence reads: CASSPQGYEQYF. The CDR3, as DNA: TGTGCCAGCAGCCCCCAGGGCTACGAGCAGTACTTC. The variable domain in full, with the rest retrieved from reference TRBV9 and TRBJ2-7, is DSGVTQTPKHLITATGQRVTLRCSPRSGDLSVYWYQQSLDQGLQFLIQYYNGEERAKGNILERFSAQQFPDLHSELNLSSLELGDSALYFCASSPQGYEQYFGPGTRLTVT.

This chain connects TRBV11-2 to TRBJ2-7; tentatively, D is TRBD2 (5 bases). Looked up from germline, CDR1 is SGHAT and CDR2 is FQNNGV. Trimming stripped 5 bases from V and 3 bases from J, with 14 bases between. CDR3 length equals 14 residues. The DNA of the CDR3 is TGTGCCAGCAGCCCGGGGAACGGTAACTACGAGCAGTACTTC. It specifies CASSPGNGNYEQYF.

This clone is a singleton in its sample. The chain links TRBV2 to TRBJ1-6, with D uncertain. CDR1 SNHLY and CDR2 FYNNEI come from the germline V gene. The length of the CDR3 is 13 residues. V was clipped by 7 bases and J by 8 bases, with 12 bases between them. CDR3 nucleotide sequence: TGTGCCAGCATAGAGGGCATCTATTCACCCCTCCACTTT. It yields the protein CASIEGIYSPLHF. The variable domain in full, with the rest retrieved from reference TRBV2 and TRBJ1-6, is EPEVTQTPSHQVTQMGQEVILRCVPISNHLYFYWYRQILGQKVEFLVSFYNNEISEKSEIFDDQFSVERPDGSNFTLKIRSTKLEDSAMYFCASIEGIYSPLHFGNGTRLTVT.

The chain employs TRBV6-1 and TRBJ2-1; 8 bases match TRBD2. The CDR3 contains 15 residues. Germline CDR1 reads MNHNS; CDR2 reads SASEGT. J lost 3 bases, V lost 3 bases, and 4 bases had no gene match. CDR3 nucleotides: TGTGCCAGCAGTGAGCGGGAGGAAGGCTACAATGAGCAGTTCTTC. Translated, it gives CASSEREEGYNEQFF.